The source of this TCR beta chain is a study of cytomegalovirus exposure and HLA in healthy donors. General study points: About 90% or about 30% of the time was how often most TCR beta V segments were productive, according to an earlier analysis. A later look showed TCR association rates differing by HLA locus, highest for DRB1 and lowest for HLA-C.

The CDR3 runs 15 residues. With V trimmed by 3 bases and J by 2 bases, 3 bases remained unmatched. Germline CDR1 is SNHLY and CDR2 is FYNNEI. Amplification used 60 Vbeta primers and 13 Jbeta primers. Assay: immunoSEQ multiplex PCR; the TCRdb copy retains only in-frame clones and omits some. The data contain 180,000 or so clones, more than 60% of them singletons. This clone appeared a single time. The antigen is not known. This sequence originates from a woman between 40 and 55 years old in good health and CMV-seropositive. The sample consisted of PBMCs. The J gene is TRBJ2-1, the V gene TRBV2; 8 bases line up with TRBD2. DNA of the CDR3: TGTGCCAGCAGTGAGTGGCGGGAGGCCTACAATGAGCAGTTCTTC. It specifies CASSEWREAYNEQFF.